These T cell receptor beta chains were read from a single sample in a study of cytomegalovirus exposure and HLA in healthy donors. Produced via immunoSEQ multiplex PCR; TCRdb's table is partial and in-frame only. This sample contains 90,000 to 150,000 clones. The source material was PBMCs. Every receptor here comes from a man in his late teens or twenties in good health and CMV-seronegative. CDR3s include the opening cysteine and the closing phenylalanine or tryptophan. The order of the fields is D gene, V gene, J gene, CDR3 protein, CDR3 DNA. A D gene is named only where the DNA matches it firmly.

>TRBD1|TRBV7-9|TRBJ2-6
CASSLRTGGRSGANVLTF
TGTGCCAGCAGCTTAAGGACAGGGGGCAGATCTGGGGCCAACGTCCTGACTTTC
>TRBD1|TRBV19|TRBJ2-2
CASTRDRDGELFF
TGTGCCAGTACCCGGGACAGGGACGGGGAGCTGTTTTTT
>TRBD1|TRBV2|TRBJ2-7
CAPAPGTGSYEQYF
TGTGCCCCCGCACCCGGGACAGGCTCCTACGAGCAGTACTTC
>NA|TRBV7-8|TRBJ1-5
CASSLLRDYSNQPQHF
TGTGCCAGCAGCTTACTACGGGACTATAGCAATCAGCCCCAGCATTTT
>NA|TRBV7-2|TRBJ1-5
CASSLASYGISNQPQHF
TGTGCCAGCAGCTTAGCTTCCTACGGGATAAGCAATCAGCCCCAGCATTTT
>NA|TRBV28|TRBJ1-2
CASSLGGHYGYTF
TGTGCCAGCAGTTTGGGAGGCCACTATGGCTACACCTTC
>NA|TRBV7-9|TRBJ2-1
CASSLSGAGYNEQFF
TGTGCCAGCAGCTTATCAGGGGCGGGCTACAATGAGCAGTTCTTC
>TRBD2|TRBV10-1|TRBJ2-1
CASSESGLANEGNYNEQFF
TGCGCCAGCAGTGAGTCGGGACTAGCTAATGAGGGGAACTACAATGAGCAGTTCTTC
>TRBD1|TRBV18|TRBJ1-2
CASSPRNNPGGDGYTF
TGTGCCAGCTCACCCCGTAACAACCCAGGGGGAGATGGCTACACCTTC
>TRBD1|TRBV5-4|TRBJ1-2
CASSFKGTGVGYTF
TGTGCCAGCAGCTTTAAAGGGACAGGGGTCGGCTACACCTTC
>NA|TRBV15|TRBJ1-2
CATLGQPGGGYTF
TGTGCCACCTTAGGCCAGCCCGGAGGGGGCTACACCTTC
>TRBD1|TRBV5-1|TRBJ2-7
CASSLAPDRVDEQYF
TGCGCCAGCAGCTTGGCCCCTGACAGGGTAGACGAGCAGTACTTC
>NA|TRBV18|TRBJ1-1
CASSPLSKLNTEAFF
TGTGCCAGCTCACCCTTGAGTAAGCTGAACACTGAAGCTTTCTTT
>TRBD1|TRBV6-1|TRBJ1-3
CASSPRTGVDTIYF
TGTGCCAGCAGTCCCCGGACAGGGGTCGACACCATATATTTT
>NA|TRBV30|TRBJ1-2
CAWSGRWAGYTF
TGTGCCTGGAGTGGCAGGTGGGCTGGCTACACCTTC
>NA|TRBV5-4|TRBJ1-1
CASSLARGPEAFF
TGTGCCAGCAGCTTGGCCCGGGGTCCTGAAGCTTTCTTT
>NA|TRBV7-9|TRBJ1-2
CASSFSYGYTF
TGTGCCAGCAGCTTCAGCTATGGCTACACCTTC
>NA|TRBV11-3|TRBJ2-2
CASSPTQGHPGELFF
TGTGCCAGCAGCCCCACGCAGGGTCATCCCGGGGAGCTGTTTTTT
>TRBD1|TRBV27|TRBJ2-5
CASSLSRGRWETQYF
TGTGCCAGCAGTTTATCTAGGGGGCGCTGGGAGACCCAGTACTTC
>NA|TRBV13|TRBJ1-5
CASSLGAGNQPQHF
TGTGCCAGCAGCTTAGGCGCGGGAAATCAGCCCCAGCATTTT
>TRBD1|TRBV19|TRBJ2-5
CASSREGQGVPNTQETQYF
TGTGCCAGTAGTAGAGAGGGACAGGGGGTGCCAAATACCCAAGAGACCCAGTACTTC
>NA|TRBV5-1|TRBJ2-2
CASSRGGELFF
TGCGCCAGCAGCAGGGGCGGGGAGCTGTTTTTT
>NA|TRBV15|TRBJ2-7
CATSRGQVPYEQYF
TGTGCCACCAGCAGAGGACAGGTCCCCTACGAGCAGTACTTC
>NA|TRBV5-4|TRBJ2-7
CASSLRRDEQYF
TGTGCCAGCAGCTTACGACGGGACGAGCAGTACTTC
>NA|TRBV5-8|TRBJ1-1
CASSLGQTYTEAFF
TGTGCCAGCAGCTTGGGACAGACTTACACTGAAGCTTTCTTT
>TRBD2|TRBV9|TRBJ2-6
CASSVRLAGVSGANVLTF
TGTGCCAGCAGCGTCAGACTAGCGGGCGTCTCTGGGGCCAACGTCCTGACTTTC
>TRBD1|TRBV7-2|TRBJ2-1
CASSLYSGTGDNEQFF
TGTGCCAGCAGCTTGTACTCCGGGACAGGGGACAATGAGCAGTTCTTC
>TRBD1|TRBV4-1|TRBJ1-3
CASSQVPPGQGLSNTIYF
TGCGCCAGCAGCCAAGTTCCGCCGGGACAGGGATTAAGTAACACCATATATTTT
>TRBD1|TRBV29-1|TRBJ2-3
CSVGRTGATDTQYF
TGCAGCGTTGGAAGGACAGGAGCCACAGATACGCAGTATTTT
>NA|TRBV11-2|TRBJ1-1
CASSKIRGSEAFF
TGTGCCAGCAGCAAGATTCGGGGGTCTGAAGCTTTCTTT
>TRBD1|TRBV27|TRBJ1-1
CASSSWVQGSTEAFF
TGTGCCAGCAGTTCCTGGGTACAGGGGAGTACTGAAGCTTTCTTT
>TRBD1|TRBV5-1|TRBJ1-1
CASSWRTGVNTEAFF
TGCGCCAGCAGCTGGCGGACAGGGGTGAACACTGAAGCTTTCTTT
>TRBD1|TRBV27|TRBJ2-7
CASSKDREYYEQYF
TGTGCCAGCTCGAAGGACAGGGAATACTACGAGCAGTACTTC
>TRBD1|TRBV7-9|TRBJ1-1
CASSSPDRGNTEAFF
TGTGCCAGCAGCTCGCCGGACAGGGGCAACACTGAAGCTTTCTTT
>TRBD1|TRBV6-5|TRBJ2-7
CASSYGTGDEQYF
TGTGCCAGCAGTTACGGAACAGGGGATGAGCAGTACTTC
>NA|TRBV15|TRBJ1-5
CATSRADQPQHF
TGTGCCACCAGCAGGGCGGATCAGCCCCAGCATTTT
>NA|TRBV6-1|TRBJ2-3
CASSGAAGAGARPDTQYF
TGTGCCAGCAGTGGGGCCGCCGGTGCGGGGGCCCGACCAGATACGCAGTATTTT
>TRBD1|TRBV2|TRBJ1-1
CASTGQGLSVEAFF
TGTGCCAGCACGGGACAGGGTCTTTCGGTTGAAGCTTTCTTT
>NA|TRBV7-4|TRBJ1-3
CASSQADTFSGNTIYF
TGTGCCAGCAGCCAAGCTGACACCTTCTCTGGAAACACCATATATTTT
>TRBD1|TRBV7-6|TRBJ2-5
CASSSGTVTQETQYF
TGTGCCAGCAGCTCCGGGACAGTGACCCAAGAGACCCAGTACTTC
>TRBD1|TRBV14|TRBJ1-2
CASSQVDRDDGYTF
TGTGCCAGCAGCCAAGTCGACAGGGATGATGGCTACACCTTC
>NA|TRBV5-4|TRBJ2-1
CASSLAASYPINEQFF
TGTGCCAGCAGCTTGGCGGCTAGCTACCCCATCAATGAGCAGTTCTTC
>NA|TRBV9|TRBJ1-6
CASSGAGVNSPLHF
TGTGCCAGCAGCGGAGCAGGGGTAAATTCACCCCTCCACTTT
>NA|TRBV5-4|TRBJ2-7
CASSGDWKTGTKPYEQYF
TGTGCCAGCAGCGGGGACTGGAAAACCGGGACGAAACCCTACGAGCAGTACTTC
>TRBD1|TRBV15|TRBJ1-3
CATSRDLDRVGNTIYF
TGTGCCACCAGCAGAGATCTGGACAGGGTCGGAAACACCATATATTTT
>NA|TRBV11-3|TRBJ1-1
CASSPGGTEAFF
TGTGCCAGCAGCCCGGGGGGCACTGAAGCTTTCTTT
>TRBD2|TRBV4-1|TRBJ2-1
CASSPASGSLAEQFF
TGCGCCAGCAGCCCAGCTAGCGGGAGCTTGGCTGAGCAGTTCTTC
>TRBD2|TRBV28|TRBJ2-5
CASSHGTSGRSETQYF
TGTGCCAGCAGTCATGGGACTAGCGGGAGGTCGGAGACCCAGTACTTC
>TRBD1|TRBV28|TRBJ1-1
CASSLESTGRGTEAFF
TGTGCCAGCAGTTTAGAATCGACAGGGAGAGGAACTGAAGCTTTCTTT
>TRBD1|TRBV4-1|TRBJ1-2
CASSQTGVAYGYTF
TGCGCCAGCAGCCAAACAGGGGTCGCCTATGGCTACACCTTC
>TRBD2|TRBV6-1|TRBJ2-7
CAGSEGLAPYEQYF
TGTGCCGGCAGTGAGGGACTAGCGCCCTACGAGCAGTACTTC
>TRBD2|TRBV19|TRBJ2-1
CASSTGSGRAAYNEQFF
TGTGCCAGTAGTACCGGCAGCGGGAGGGCCGCCTACAATGAGCAGTTCTTC
>TRBD2|TRBV7-3|TRBJ2-5
CASSWSGGKETQYF
TGTGCCAGCAGCTGGTCGGGGGGAAAAGAGACCCAGTACTTC
>NA|TRBV29-1|TRBJ2-2
CSGRQGLTGELFF
TGCAGCGGACGACAGGGACTCACCGGGGAGCTGTTTTTT
>NA|TRBV5-1|TRBJ1-1
CASGLRMNTEAFF
TGCGCCAGTGGACTGCGTATGAACACTGAAGCTTTCTTT
>NA|TRBV19|TRBJ1-1
CASSIREVYGTEAFF
TGTGCCAGTAGTATCAGGGAGGTTTATGGCACTGAAGCTTTCTTT
>TRBD1|TRBV6-4|TRBJ2-3
CASSDTGTGGADTQYF
TGTGCCAGCAGTGATACCGGGACAGGGGGCGCAGATACGCAGTATTTT